This passage covers 20 T cell receptor beta chains from one sample sequenced in a study of CD8 T cells in ankylosing spondylitis. Their antigens remain unidentified. Points from the study as a whole: Apparently characteristic of ankylosing spondylitis blood was a TCR beta motif (eight highly homologous variants).

Each CDR3 protein gets one entry after TCRdb re-called the 5' RACE reads with MiXCR. This table holds 350,000 to 450,000 distinct CDR3 sequences, about 24% found once. Sequenced input: blood, either unsorted or a sorted T cell fraction (not recorded which). The receptors derive from a male donor with ankylosing spondylitis.

This chain links TRBV5-1 with TRBJ1-2; perhaps TRBD1 as D (6 bases). This CDR3 is built from 16 residues. Germline CDR1 SGHRS, CDR2 YFSETQ. Between the trimmed V and J ends, which lost 4 bases and 3 bases, there was a span of 19 bases. The CDR3 here is CASSKGGFGPDYGYTF. CDR3 nucleotides: TGCGCCAGCAGCAAAGGGGGGTTTGGCCCAGACTATGGCTACACCTTC.

The chain couples TRBV29-1 to TRBJ2-3; possible D gene TRBD1, 6 bases. The CDR3 is 18 amino acids. Germline values: CDR1 SQVTM, CDR2 ANQGSEA. V lost 1 base and J lost 1, with 21 bases in between. The CDR3 DNA sequence: TGCAGCGTTGAAGGGTTGCCCGGACAGACCTCTGGCACAGATACGCAGTATTTT. Translated, it gives CSVEGLPGQTSGTDTQYF.

The V gene is TRBV4-1, the J gene TRBJ1-2; perhaps TRBD1 as D (6 bases). The CDR3 is 18 amino acids. V dropped 1 base and J dropped 1 base, with 19 bases sitting between them. CDR1 and CDR2 (germline): MGHRA, YSYEKL. The CDR3 DNA sequence: TGCGCCAGCAGCCAAGTCCCCCCCCCGGGACACCTTAACTATGGCTACACCTTC. Protein product: CASSQVPPPGHLNYGYTF.

The gene calls are TRBV5-1 and TRBJ1-4; unclear D gene. This CDR3 is 15 amino acids long. The germline CDR1 and CDR2 sequences are SGHRS and YFSETQ. The germline V and J ends were trimmed by 0 bases and 4 bases, with 10 bases remaining between them. The CDR3 reads CASSLAGSGNEKLFF. CDR3 DNA: TGCGCCAGCAGCTTGGCGGGCAGCGGTAATGAAAAACTGTTTTTT. Full variable domain (missing parts from reference TRBV5-1 and TRBJ1-4): KAGVTQTPRYLIKTRGQQVTLSCSPISGHRSVSWYQQTPGQGLQFLFEYFSETQRNKGNFPGRFSGRQFSNSRSEMNVSTLELGDSALYLCASSLAGSGNEKLFFGSGTQLSVL.

This clonotype was seen a few times. The rearrangement links TRBV5-1 to TRBJ2-7; D not resolved. Germline CDR1 and CDR2: SGHRS and YFSETQ. Trimming took 0 bases from V and 3 from J, leaving 10 bases between them. This CDR3 has 14 residues. CDR3 amino acids: CASSLGGFDYEQYF. The DNA for the CDR3 is TGCGCCAGCAGCTTGGGGGGTTTCGACTACGAGCAGTACTTC.

Ten or more counts support this clonotype. The V call is TRBV12-3 or TRBV12-4, the J call TRBJ2-7; D is possibly TRBD1 (6 bases). The CDR3 spans 12 residues. V was cut by 5 bases and J by 5 bases, with 10 bases left in between. The chain's CDR3 is CASSTGFHEQYV. The CDR3 DNA sequence: TGTGCCAGCAGTACAGGGTTCCACGAGCAGTACGTC.

A few counts support this clonotype. The rearrangement joins TRBV5-5 to TRBJ2-5; TRBD2 aligns across 10 bases. This CDR3 has 17 amino acids. V shed 2 bases, J shed 1 base, and the junction held 8 bases outside the gene matches. Germline assignment: CDR1 SGHKS and CDR2 YYEKEE (reference sequence). CDR3 region: CASSFNRLAGAQETQYF. The CDR3 region has the DNA TGTGCCAGCAGCTTTAATCGCCTAGCGGGAGCCCAAGAGACCCAGTACTTC.

This clonotype was seen a few times. This chain links TRBV7-9 with TRBJ2-3; TRBD2 agrees at 11 bases. This CDR3 is 15 amino acids long. Germline V gene sequence: CDR1 SEHNR, CDR2 FQNEAQ (reference sequence). V was pared by 5 bases and J by 3 bases, with 4 bases of the junction left unmatched. The CDR3 reads CASSELAGATDTQYF. In nucleotides, the CDR3 is TGTGCCAGCAGCGAACTAGCGGGAGCAACAGATACGCAGTATTTT.

There are a few counts of this clonotype. V usage is TRBV20-1 and J usage is TRBJ2-1; 7 bases map to TRBD2. The germline gives CDR1 DFQATT, CDR2 SNEGSKA (reference sequence). CDR3 size: 17 residues. J was trimmed by 3 bases and V by 6 bases; bases with no gene match: 17. CDR3: CSARRPSGSLLYNEQFF. CDR3 in DNA: TGCAGTGCCCGTAGGCCTAGCGGATCCCTACTCTACAATGAGCAGTTCTTC.

J is TRBJ1-1 and V is TRBV10-3, with D uncertain. V lost 4 bases to trimming and J lost 5 bases, with 14 bases between them. CDR3 length: 14 amino acids. Germline V gene data show CDR1 as ENHRY and CDR2 as SYGVKD. In nucleotides, the CDR3 is TGTGCCATCAGTGGTTTGGGGAGAGCGACTGAAGCTTTCTTT. Translated: CAISGLGRATEAFF.

This clonotype has just a few counts. This chain links TRBV11-2 with TRBJ2-3; D could derive from TRBD1 or TRBD2 (5 bases each). The CDR3 is 12 residues long. Trimming pared 5 bases from V and 7 bases from J, leaving 10 bases between. Per the germline V gene, CDR1 is SGHAT and CDR2 is FQNNGV. Written as DNA, the CDR3 is TGTGCCAGCAGCGAGGGGCGGAATACGCAGTATTTT. Its protein product is CASSEGRNTQYF.

The chain employs TRBV11-2 and TRBJ1-2, with no clear D. Germline V lookup: CDR1 SGHAT, CDR2 FQNNGV. V gave up 6 bases and J gave up 10 bases, with 18 bases separating them. The CDR3 is 13 amino acids. For the CDR3, the DNA is TGTGCCAGCAGTACGGCCTCTAATCAATACTACACCTTC. Translated: CASSTASNQYYTF.

This chain connects TRBV9 to TRBJ2-7; D tentatively fits TRBD1 or TRBD2 (5 bases each). V dropped 4 bases and J dropped 3 bases, with 14 bases sitting between them. The germline CDR1 and CDR2 sequences are SGDLS and YYNGEE. The CDR3 contains 14 residues. In DNA form, the CDR3 reads TGTGCCAGCAGCCCCCGGGACGGCTACTACGAGCAGTACTTC. This translates into CASSPRDGYYEQYF.

The chain couples TRBV5-5 to TRBJ1-1; a possible D gene is TRBD1 (5 bases). The CDR3 has 12 amino acids. Per germline, CDR1 SGHKS and CDR2 YYEKEE (reference sequence). V shed 0 bases and J shed 7 bases, with 7 bases lying between them. CDR3 bases: TGTGCCAGCAGCTTGGCGGGGGGTGAAGCTTTCTTT. It specifies CASSLAGGEAFF.

This clonotype appeared a few times. The chain has TRBV27 and TRBJ2-7, with 8 bases lining up with TRBD1. Germline V gene sequence: CDR1 MNHEY, CDR2 SMNVEV (reference sequence). The trim removed 2 bases at V and 6 bases at J, leaving 12 bases unmatched. There are 16 residues in the CDR3. The CDR3 loop reads CASSLVHRGDEGEQYV. The CDR3 region has the DNA TGTGCCAGCAGTTTAGTTCACAGGGGGGACGAAGGCGAGCAGTACGTC.

The chain employs TRBV5-1 and TRBJ1-4; D not resolved. V was pared by 0 bases and J by 6 bases, with 6 bases between. The CDR3 runs to 13 residues. CDR1 SGHRS and CDR2 YFSETQ come from the germline V gene. The CDR3 sequence: CASSLDFHEKLFF. CDR3 sequence (DNA): TGCGCCAGCAGCTTGGACTTTCATGAAAAACTGTTTTTT.

Ten or more counts support this clonotype. The V gene is TRBV29-1, the J gene TRBJ1-4; possibly TRBD1 for D (5 bases). Per the germline V gene, CDR1 is SQVTM and CDR2 is ANQGSEA. CDR3 size: 11 residues. The germline V and J ends were trimmed by 0 bases and 17 bases, with 13 bases remaining between them. CDR3 residues: CSVEDARGGFF. Here the CDR3 DNA reads TGCAGCGTTGAAGATGCACGGGGCGGCTTTTTT.

In its sample, this clonotype was seen a few times. This sequence joins TRBV20-1 and TRBJ1-6; D is possibly TRBD1 (5 bases). Germline-derived CDR1 and CDR2 are DFQATT and SNEGSKA (reference sequence). CDR3 size: 16 residues. With 4 bases removed from V and 4 bases from J, the gap between germline ends came to 17 bases. The DNA of the CDR3 is TGCAGTGCTATAGGACCCACAGGACCTTATAATTCACCCCTCCACTTT. Encoded protein: CSAIGPTGPYNSPLHF.

In its sample, this clonotype was seen a few times. The chain combines TRBV10-2 with TRBJ1-2; tentatively, D is TRBD1 (5 bases). The CDR3 is 14 residues long. V lost 8 bases and J lost 6, with 19 bases in between. Germline assignment: CDR1 WSHSY and CDR2 SAAADI. The CDR3 region is CASLQVGLRDGYTF. CDR3 bases: TGCGCCAGCTTACAGGTCGGGTTGCGGGATGGCTACACCTTC.

There are a few counts of this clonotype. The chain is built from TRBV5-1 and TRBJ2-4, with 8 nucleotides matching TRBD2. The CDR3 loop spans 13 amino acids. The germline CDR1 and CDR2 sequences are SGHRS and YFSETQ. J gave up 8 bases and V 7 bases, and 8 bases lay outside the gene matches. In DNA, the CDR3 is TGCGCCAGCTCGAGCGGGAGTAGGGACATTCAGTACTTC. This codes for CASSSGSRDIQYF. The whole variable domain, remainder taken from reference TRBV5-1 and TRBJ2-4, is KAGVTQTPRYLIKTRGQQVTLSCSPISGHRSVSWYQQTPGQGLQFLFEYFSETQRNKGNFPGRFSGRQFSNSRSEMNVSTLELGDSALYLCASSSGSRDIQYFGAGTRLSVL.